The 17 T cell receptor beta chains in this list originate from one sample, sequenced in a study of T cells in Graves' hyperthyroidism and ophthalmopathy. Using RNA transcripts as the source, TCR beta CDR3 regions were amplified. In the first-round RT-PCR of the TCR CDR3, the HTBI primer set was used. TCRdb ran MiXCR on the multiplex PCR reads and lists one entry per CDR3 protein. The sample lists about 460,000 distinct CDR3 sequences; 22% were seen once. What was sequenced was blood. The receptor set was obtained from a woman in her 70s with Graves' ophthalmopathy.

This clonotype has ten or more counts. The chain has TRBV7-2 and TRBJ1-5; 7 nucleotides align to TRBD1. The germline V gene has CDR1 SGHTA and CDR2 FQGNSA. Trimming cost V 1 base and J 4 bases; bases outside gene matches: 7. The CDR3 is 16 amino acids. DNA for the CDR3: TGTGCCAGCAGCTTAGGGGACAGTAACCGAAATCAGCCCCAGCATTTT. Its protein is CASSLGDSNRNQPQHF.

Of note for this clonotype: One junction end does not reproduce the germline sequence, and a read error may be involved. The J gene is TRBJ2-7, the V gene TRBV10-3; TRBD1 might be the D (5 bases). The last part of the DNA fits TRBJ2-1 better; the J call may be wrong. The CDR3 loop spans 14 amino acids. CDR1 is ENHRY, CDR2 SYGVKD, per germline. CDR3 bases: TGTGCCAGCAGTGCCGCAGGGTTGGTCTACGAGCAGTTCTTC. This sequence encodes CASSAAGLVYEQFF.

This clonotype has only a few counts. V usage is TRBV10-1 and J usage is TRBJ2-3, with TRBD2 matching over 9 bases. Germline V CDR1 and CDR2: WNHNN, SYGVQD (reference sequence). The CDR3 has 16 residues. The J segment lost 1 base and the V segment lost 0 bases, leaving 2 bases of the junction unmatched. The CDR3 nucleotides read TGCGCCAGCAGTGAGTCGACTAGCGGTCGCACAGATACGCAGTATTTT. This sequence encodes CASSESTSGRTDTQYF.

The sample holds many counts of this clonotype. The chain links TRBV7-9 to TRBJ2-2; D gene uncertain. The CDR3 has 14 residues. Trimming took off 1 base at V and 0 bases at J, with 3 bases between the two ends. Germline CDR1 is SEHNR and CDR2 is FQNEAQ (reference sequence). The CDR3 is CASSLEANTGELFF. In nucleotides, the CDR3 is TGTGCCAGCAGCTTAGAGGCGAACACCGGGGAGCTGTTTTTT.

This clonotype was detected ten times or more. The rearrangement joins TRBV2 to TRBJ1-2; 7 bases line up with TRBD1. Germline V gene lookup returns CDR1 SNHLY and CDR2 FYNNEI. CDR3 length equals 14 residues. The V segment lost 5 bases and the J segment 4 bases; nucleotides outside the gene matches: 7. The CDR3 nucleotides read TGTGCCAGCAGTCTAACAGGGGAGGGCTATGGCTACACCTTC. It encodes CASSLTGEGYGYTF.

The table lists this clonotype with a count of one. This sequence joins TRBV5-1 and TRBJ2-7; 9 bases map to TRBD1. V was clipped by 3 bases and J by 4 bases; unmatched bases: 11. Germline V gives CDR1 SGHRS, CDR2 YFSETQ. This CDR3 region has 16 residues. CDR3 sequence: CASSSSPGTGTYEQYF. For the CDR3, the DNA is TGCGCCAGCAGCTCGTCACCCGGGACAGGGACGTACGAGCAGTACTTC.

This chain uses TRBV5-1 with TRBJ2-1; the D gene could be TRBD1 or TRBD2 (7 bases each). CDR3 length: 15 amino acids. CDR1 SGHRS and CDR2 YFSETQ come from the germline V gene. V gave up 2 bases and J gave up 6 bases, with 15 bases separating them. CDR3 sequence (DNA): TGCGCCAGCAGCTTCGGGACAGCGGGACCCAATGAGCAGTTCTTC. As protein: CASSFGTAGPNEQFF.

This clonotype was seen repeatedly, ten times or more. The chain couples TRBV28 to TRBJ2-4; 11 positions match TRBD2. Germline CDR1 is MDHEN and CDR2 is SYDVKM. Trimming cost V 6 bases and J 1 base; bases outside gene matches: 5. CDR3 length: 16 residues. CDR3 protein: CASSPRLAGAKNIQYF. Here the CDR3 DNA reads TGTGCCAGCAGCCCAAGACTAGCGGGGGCCAAAAACATTCAGTACTTC.

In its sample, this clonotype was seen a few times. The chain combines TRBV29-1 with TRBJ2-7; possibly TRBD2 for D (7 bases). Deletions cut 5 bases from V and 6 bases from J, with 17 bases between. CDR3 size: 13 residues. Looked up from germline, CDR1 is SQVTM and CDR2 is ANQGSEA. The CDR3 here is CSVQGGGTGEQYF. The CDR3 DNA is TGCAGCGTTCAAGGGGGGGGCACTGGCGAGCAGTACTTC.

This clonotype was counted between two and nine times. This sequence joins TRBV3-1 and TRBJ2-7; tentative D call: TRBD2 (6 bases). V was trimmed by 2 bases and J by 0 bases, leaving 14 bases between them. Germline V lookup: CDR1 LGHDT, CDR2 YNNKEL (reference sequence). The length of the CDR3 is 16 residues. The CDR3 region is CASSQLGGDLSYEQYF. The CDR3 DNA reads TGTGCCAGCAGCCAATTGGGGGGAGACCTCTCCTACGAGCAGTACTTC.

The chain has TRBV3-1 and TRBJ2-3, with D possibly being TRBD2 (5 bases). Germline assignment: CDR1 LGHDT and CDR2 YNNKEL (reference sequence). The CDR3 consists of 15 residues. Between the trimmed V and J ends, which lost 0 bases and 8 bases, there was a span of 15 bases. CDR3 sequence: CASSQELIRGGTQYF. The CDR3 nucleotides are TGTGCCAGCAGCCAAGAATTAATCCGAGGAGGTACGCAGTATTTT.

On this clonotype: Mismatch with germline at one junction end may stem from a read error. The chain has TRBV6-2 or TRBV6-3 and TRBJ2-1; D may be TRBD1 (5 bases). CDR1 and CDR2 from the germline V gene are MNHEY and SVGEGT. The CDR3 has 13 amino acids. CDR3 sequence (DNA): TGTGCCAGCAGACCTACGACAGACAATGAGCGGTTCTTC. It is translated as CASRPTTDNERFF.

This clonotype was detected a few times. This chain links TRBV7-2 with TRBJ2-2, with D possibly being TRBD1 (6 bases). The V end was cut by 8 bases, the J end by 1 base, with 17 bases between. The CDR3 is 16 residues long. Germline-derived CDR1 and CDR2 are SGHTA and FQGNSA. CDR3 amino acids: CASGRRPGQNTGELFF. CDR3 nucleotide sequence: TGTGCCAGCGGCCGAAGGCCGGGACAGAACACCGGGGAGCTGTTTTTT.

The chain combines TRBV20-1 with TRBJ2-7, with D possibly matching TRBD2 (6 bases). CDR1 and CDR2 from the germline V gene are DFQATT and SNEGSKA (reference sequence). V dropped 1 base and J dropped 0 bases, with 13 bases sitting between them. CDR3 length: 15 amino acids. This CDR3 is CSARGTGLSSYEQYF. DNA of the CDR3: TGCAGTGCTAGAGGGACGGGACTGAGCTCCTACGAGCAGTACTTC.

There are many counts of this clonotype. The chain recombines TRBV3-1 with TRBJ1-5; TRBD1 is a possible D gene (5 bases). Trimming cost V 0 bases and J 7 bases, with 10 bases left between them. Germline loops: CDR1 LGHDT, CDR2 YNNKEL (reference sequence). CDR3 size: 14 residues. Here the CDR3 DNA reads TGTGCCAGCAGCCAAGACAGGGTAGAACAGCCCCAGCATTTT. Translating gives CASSQDRVEQPQHF. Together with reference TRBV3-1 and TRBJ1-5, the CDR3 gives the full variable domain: DTAVSQTPKYLVTQMGNDKSIKCEQNLGHDTMYWYKQDSKKFLKIMFSYNNKELIINETVPNRFSPKSPDKAHLNLHINSLELGDSAVYFCASSQDRVEQPQHFGDGTRLSIL.

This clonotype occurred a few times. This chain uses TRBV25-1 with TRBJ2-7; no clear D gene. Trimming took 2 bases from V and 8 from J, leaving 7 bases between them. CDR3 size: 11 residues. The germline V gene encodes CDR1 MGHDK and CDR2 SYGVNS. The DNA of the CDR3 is TGTGCCAGCAGTGAAACCGAACAGCAGTACTTC. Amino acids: CASSETEQQYF.

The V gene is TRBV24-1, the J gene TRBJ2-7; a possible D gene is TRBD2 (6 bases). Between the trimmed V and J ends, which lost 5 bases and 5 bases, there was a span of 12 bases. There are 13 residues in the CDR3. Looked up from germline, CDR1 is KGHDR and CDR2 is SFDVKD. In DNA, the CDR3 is TGTGCCACCAGTGCAACTAGCCGCAACGAGCAGTACTTC. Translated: CATSATSRNEQYF.